Included here is one TCR beta chain sequence, with context. Its antigen is still unknown. Germline V gives CDR1 LGHDT, CDR2 YNNKEL (reference sequence). V shed 4 bases and J shed 6 bases, with 13 bases lying between them. The CDR3 loop spans 13 amino acids. This entry is derived from a study of Ad26.COV2.S vaccination and SARS-CoV-2 variants. General study points: With respect to non-spike TCR breadth, vaccine and placebo recipients were similar.

Sequencing was performed with immunoSEQ multiplex PCR; in TCRdb, only in-frame clones are kept and a portion is missing. Found here are some 250,000 clones, roughly 88% of them singletons; the top ten hold roughly 10%. The treatment here: some 20 received Ad26.COV2.S at low or high dose, single or two shots; 5 received placebo; per-sample allocation not given. At day 63 after the first vaccine or placebo injection, samples were drawn. V is TRBV3-1 (or the pseudogene TRBV3-2) and J is TRBJ2-7; no firm D call. This TCR was recovered from a person between 18 and 59 years old who received the Ad26.COV2.S COVID-19 vaccine or a placebo. Sequenced material: peripheral blood, taken in a trial of Ad26.COV2.S vaccine versus placebo. CDR3 sequence reads: CASSPGVLSEQYF. The CDR3 DNA follows: TGTGCCAGCAGCCCCGGAGTTTTAAGCGAGCAGTACTTC.